This T cell receptor (beta chain) was documented in a study of coeliac disease. Study-level findings and limits: According to the authors, this method cannot detect gliadin-specific T cells in an unbiased way. Published gliadin-specific TRB sequences appeared in about 55% of the 18 coeliac samples, 1 of 6 controls. Active celiac intraepithelial and lamina propria samples had lower TRB and TRG clonality than control samples.

Germline CDR1 and CDR2: MNHEY and SMNVEV (reference sequence). This CDR3 spans 13 amino acids. V lost 7 bases, J lost 9 bases, and 16 bases lay in between. As regards this clone: Its cognate antigen is unknown.

The data were produced by immunoSEQ multiplex PCR, yet TCRdb's version contains in-frame clones alone and is incomplete. The sample records thousands of clones, around two thirds being singletons. Each fraction contributed one roughly 500,000-cell aliquot for sequencing. This sequence originates from a man in his fifties or sixties with celiac disease on a gluten-free diet. V and J are TRBV27 and TRBJ2-1; possibly TRBD1 for D (5 bases). Sequencing was carried out using lymphocytes from the gut lamina propria. In nucleotides, the CDR3 is TGTGCCAGCACTGGCCAGGGTGGCGGTGAGCAGTTCTTC. Encoded protein: CASTGQGGGEQFF.